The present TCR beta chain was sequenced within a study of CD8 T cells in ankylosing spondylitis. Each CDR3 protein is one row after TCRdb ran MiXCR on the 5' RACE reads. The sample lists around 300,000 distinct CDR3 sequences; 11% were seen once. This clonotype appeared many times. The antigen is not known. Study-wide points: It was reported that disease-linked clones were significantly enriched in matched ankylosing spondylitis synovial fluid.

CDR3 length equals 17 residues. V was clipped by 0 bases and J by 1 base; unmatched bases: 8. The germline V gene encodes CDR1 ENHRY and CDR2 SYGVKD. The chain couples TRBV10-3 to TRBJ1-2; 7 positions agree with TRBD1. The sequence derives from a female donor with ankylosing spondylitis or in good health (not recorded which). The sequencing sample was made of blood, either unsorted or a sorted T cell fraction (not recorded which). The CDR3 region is CAISESDRDPINYGYTF. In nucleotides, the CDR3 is TGTGCCATCAGTGAGTCCGACAGGGATCCAATTAACTATGGCTACACCTTC.